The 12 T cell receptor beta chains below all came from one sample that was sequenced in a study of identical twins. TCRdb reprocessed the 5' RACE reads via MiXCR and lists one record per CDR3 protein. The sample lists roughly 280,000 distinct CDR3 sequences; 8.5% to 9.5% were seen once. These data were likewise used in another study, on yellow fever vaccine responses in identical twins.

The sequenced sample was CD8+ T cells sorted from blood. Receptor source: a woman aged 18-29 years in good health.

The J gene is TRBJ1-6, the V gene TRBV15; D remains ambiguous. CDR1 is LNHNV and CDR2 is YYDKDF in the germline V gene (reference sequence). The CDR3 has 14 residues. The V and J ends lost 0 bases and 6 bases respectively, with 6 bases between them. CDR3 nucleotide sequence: TGTGCCACCAGCAGAGATCGGCTTAATTCACCCCTCCACTTT. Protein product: CATSRDRLNSPLHF.

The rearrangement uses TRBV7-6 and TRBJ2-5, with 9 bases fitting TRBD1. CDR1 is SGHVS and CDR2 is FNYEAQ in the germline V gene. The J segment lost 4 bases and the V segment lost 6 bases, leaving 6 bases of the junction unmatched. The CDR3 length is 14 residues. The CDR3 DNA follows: TGTGCCAGCAGTTACAGGGGGCTAGGAGAGACCCAGTACTTC. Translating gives CASSYRGLGETQYF.

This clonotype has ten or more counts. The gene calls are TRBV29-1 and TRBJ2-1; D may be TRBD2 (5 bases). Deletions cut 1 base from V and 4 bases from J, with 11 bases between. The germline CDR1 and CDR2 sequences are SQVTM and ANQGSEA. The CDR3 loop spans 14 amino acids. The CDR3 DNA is TGCAGCGTTGAAGGGAAAGGACTTTACAATGAGCAGTTCTTC. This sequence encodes CSVEGKGLYNEQFF.

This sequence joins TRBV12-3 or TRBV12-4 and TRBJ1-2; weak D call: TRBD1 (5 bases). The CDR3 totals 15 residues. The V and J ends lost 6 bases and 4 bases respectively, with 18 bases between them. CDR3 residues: CASSASRDRTYGYTF. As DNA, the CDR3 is TGTGCCAGCAGCGCGTCTCGGGACCGGACCTATGGCTACACCTTC.

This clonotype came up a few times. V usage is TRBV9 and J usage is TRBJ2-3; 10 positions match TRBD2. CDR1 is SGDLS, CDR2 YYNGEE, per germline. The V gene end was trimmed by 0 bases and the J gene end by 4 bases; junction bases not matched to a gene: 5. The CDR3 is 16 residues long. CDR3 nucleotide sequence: TGTGCCAGCAGCGTAGGCCCTAGCGGGGGAGCAGATACGCAGTATTTT. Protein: CASSVGPSGGADTQYF.

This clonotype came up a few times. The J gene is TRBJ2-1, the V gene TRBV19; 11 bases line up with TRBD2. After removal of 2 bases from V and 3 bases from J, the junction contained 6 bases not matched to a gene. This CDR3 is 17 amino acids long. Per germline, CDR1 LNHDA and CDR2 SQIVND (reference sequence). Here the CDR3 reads CASSISLAGGVYNEQFF. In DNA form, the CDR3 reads TGTGCCAGTAGTATAAGCCTAGCGGGGGGCGTCTACAATGAGCAGTTCTTC.

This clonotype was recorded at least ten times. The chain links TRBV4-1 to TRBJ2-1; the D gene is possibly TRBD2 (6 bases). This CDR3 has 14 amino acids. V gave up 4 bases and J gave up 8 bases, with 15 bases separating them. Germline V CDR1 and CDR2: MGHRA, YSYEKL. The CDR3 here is CASSRRAGVDEQFF. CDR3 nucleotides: TGCGCCAGCAGCCGGAGGGCCGGTGTGGATGAGCAGTTCTTC.

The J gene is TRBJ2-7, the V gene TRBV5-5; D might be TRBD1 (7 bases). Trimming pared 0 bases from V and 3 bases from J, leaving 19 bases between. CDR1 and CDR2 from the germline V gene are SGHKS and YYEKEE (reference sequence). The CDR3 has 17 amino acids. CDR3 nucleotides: TGTGCCAGCAGCTTGGTGATCGTGCAGGGGGGAATCTACGAGCAGTACTTC. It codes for CASSLVIVQGGIYEQYF.

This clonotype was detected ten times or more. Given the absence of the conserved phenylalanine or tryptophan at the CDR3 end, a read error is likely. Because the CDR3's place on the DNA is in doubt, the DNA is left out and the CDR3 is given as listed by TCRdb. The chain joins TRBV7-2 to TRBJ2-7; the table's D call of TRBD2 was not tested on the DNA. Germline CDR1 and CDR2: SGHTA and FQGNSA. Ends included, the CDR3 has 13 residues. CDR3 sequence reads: CARSQLTGPKAGI.

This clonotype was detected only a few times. This chain's CDR3 is CASSQAHRQAGGEQYF. The CDR3 DNA reads TGCGCCAGCAGCCAAGCTCACCGACAGGCCGGTGGCGAGCAGTACTTC. This rearrangement joins TRBV4-3 to TRBJ2-7; D is perhaps TRBD1 (6 bases). The CDR3 totals 16 residues. With 1 base removed from V and 6 bases from J, the gap between germline ends came to 19 bases. Per the germline V gene, CDR1 is LGHNA and CDR2 is YSLEER.

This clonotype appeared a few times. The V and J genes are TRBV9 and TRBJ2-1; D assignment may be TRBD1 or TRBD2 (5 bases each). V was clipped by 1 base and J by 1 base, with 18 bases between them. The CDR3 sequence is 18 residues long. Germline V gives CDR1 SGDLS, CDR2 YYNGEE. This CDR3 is CASSVYGPGRSSYNEQFF. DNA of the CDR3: TGTGCCAGCAGCGTATATGGACCGGGACGGAGTTCCTACAATGAGCAGTTCTTC.

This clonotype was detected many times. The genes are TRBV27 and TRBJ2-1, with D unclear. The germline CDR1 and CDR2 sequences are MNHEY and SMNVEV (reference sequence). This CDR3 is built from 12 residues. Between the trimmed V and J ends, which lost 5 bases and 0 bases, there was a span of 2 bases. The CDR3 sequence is CASSHSYNEQFF. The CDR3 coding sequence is TGTGCCAGCAGTCACTCCTACAATGAGCAGTTCTTC.